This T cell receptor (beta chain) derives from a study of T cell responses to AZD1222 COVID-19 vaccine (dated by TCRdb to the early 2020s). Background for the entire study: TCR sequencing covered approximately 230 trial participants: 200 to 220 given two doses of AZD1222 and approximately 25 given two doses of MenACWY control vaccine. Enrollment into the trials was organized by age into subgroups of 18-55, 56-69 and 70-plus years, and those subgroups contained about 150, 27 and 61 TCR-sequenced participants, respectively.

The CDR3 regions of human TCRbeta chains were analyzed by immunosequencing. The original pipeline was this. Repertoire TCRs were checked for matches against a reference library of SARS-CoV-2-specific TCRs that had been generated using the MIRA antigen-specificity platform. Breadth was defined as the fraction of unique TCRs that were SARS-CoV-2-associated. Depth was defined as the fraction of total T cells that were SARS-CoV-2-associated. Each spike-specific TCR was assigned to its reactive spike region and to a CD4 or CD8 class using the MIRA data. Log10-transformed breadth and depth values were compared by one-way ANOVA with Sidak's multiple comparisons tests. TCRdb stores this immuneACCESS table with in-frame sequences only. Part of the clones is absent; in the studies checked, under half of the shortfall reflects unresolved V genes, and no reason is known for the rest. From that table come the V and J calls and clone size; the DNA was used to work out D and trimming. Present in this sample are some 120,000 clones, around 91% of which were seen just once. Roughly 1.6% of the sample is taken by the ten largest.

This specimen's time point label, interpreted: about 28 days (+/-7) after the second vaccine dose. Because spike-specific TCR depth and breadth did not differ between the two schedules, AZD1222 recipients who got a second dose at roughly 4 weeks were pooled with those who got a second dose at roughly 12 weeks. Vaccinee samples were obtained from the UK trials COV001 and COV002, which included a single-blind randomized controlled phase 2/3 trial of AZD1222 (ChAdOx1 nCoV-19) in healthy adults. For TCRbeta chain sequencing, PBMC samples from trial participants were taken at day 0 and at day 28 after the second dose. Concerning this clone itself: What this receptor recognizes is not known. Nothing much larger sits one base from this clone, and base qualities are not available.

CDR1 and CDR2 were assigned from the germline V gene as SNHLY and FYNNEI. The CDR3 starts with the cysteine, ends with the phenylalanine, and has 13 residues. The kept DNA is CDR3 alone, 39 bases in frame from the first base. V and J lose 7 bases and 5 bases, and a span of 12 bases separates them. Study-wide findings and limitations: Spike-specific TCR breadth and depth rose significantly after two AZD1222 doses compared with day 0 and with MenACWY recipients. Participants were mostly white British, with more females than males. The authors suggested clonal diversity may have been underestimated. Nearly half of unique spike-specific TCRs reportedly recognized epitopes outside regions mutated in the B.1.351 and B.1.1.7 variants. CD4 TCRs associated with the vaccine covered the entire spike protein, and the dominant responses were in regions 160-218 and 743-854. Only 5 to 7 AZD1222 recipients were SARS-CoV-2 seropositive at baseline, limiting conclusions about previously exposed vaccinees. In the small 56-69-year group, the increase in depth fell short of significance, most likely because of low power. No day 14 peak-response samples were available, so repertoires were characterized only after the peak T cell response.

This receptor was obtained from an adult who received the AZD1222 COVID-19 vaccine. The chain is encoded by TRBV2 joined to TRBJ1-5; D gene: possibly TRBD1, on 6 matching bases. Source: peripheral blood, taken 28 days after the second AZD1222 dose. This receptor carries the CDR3 CASKGGGHQPQHF. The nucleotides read TGTGCCAGCAAAGGGGGGGGACATCAGCCCCAGCATTTT. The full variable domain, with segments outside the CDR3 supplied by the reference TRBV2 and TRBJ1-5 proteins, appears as EPEVTQTPSHQVTQMGQEVILRCVPISNHLYFYWYRQILGQKVEFLVSFYNNEISEKSEIFDDQFSVERPDGSNFTLKIRSTKLEDSAMYFCASKGGGHQPQHFGDGTRLSIL.